This TCR beta chain emerged from a study of shared clonotypes between healthy human individuals. At a deep level, the assay was run. Ten immunoSEQ deep assay plates held the unsorted PBMC DNA. Under the authors' procedure: ImmunoSEQ only sent back junction sequences with no quality scores, so filtering was done differently. TCRdb keeps only in-frame clones here, not all; method: immunoSEQ multiplex PCR. D and trimming come from the DNA, and the V and J calls and clone size come from that table. The sample holds hundreds of thousands of clones, roughly 77% seen once. For genomic DNA, unsorted samples relied on around 86 million PBMCs. The germline CDR1 and CDR2 sequences are SQVTM and ANQGSEA. This CDR3 contains 16 residues. V dropped 1 base and J dropped 2 bases, with 16 bases sitting between them.

The sequenced material came from PBMCs. The sequence derives from a woman in her forties in good health. Some clones in this sample may be carry-over from other donors' samples. V gene TRBV29-1 combines with J gene TRBJ2-3; D not certain. Written as DNA, the CDR3 is TGCAGCGTTGAAGGGACCAAGGGTAGTCCCACAGATACGCAGTATTTT. This translates into CSVEGTKGSPTDTQYF.